One and the same sample provided the 9 T cell receptor beta chains below, sequenced in a study of T-cell memory formation after mild COVID-19. One entry per CDR3 protein, called by TCRdb with MiXCR from the 5' RACE reads. The sample includes 85,000 to 120,000 distinct CDR3 sequences, more than 15% of them seen just once. Sequencing was done on a sample of PBMCs or a T cell subset sorted from them (not recorded which). Receptors were obtained from an adult woman who had mild COVID-19 (a few samples of this study predate the infection). Cell type and time point are not known.

This clonotype has only a few counts. The V and J genes are TRBV10-3 and TRBJ2-1; D is ambiguous. The germline V gene encodes CDR1 ENHRY and CDR2 SYGVKD. V was cut by 4 bases and J by 8 bases, with 6 bases left in between. The CDR3 is 11 residues long. The CDR3 spells CAISVSYEQFF. The CDR3 nucleotides read TGTGCCATCAGTGTCTCCTATGAGCAGTTCTTC.

The chain couples TRBV10-3 to TRBJ1-5; D uncertain. Germline values: CDR1 ENHRY, CDR2 SYGVKD. Deletions cut 6 bases from V and 3 bases from J, with 9 bases between. This CDR3 is 13 amino acids long. This chain's CDR3 is CAIREDDNQPQHF. The CDR3 DNA sequence: TGTGCCATCAGGGAAGACGACAATCAGCCCCAGCATTTT.

In this sample, this clonotype turned up a few times. The genes are TRBV5-1 and TRBJ1-2, with no clear D. CDR3 length equals 15 residues. Trimming cost V 4 bases and J 2 bases, with 15 bases left between them. Per the germline V gene, CDR1 is SGHRS and CDR2 is YFSETQ. CDR3 nucleotides: TGCGCCAGCAGCGACCCCGGACTGAAGAACTATGGCTACACCTTC. Amino acids: CASSDPGLKNYGYTF.

The table lists this clonotype with many counts. The chain employs TRBV7-6 and TRBJ1-1, with D maybe TRBD1 (5 bases). This CDR3 has 15 amino acids. Looked up from germline, CDR1 is SGHVS and CDR2 is FNYEAQ. Trimming shortened V by 4 bases and J by 4 bases, and 16 bases separated the two germline ends. The CDR3: CASSSGQGWGTEAFF. The DNA of the CDR3 is TGTGCCAGCAGCTCGGGGCAGGGCTGGGGCACTGAAGCTTTCTTT.

The chain has TRBV4-3 and TRBJ2-1; 9 nucleotides line up with TRBD2. The germline CDR1 and CDR2 sequences are LGHNA and YSLEER. Losses at the gene ends were 0 bases for V and 7 bases for J; bases not matched to a gene: 10. This CDR3 spans 17 amino acids. CDR3 in DNA: TGCGCCAGCAGCCAAGATAGGGAGACTAGCGGTATGAATGAGCAGTTCTTC. It specifies CASSQDRETSGMNEQFF.

This clonotype was seen only a few times. J is TRBJ2-5 and V is TRBV12-3 or TRBV12-4, with 13 positions matching TRBD2. V shed 8 bases and J 5 bases; nucleotides not matched to a gene: 11. This CDR3 spans 16 amino acids. CDR3 in amino acids: CASSETLAGGYETQYF. CDR3 nucleotide sequence: TGTGCCAGCTCAGAGACACTAGCGGGAGGGTATGAGACCCAGTACTTC.

This clonotype was recorded many times. This chain uses TRBV4-3 with TRBJ2-1, with unresolved D. CDR3 length: 13 residues. Per germline, CDR1 LGHNA and CDR2 YSLEER. Deletions cut 1 base from V and 10 bases from J, with 11 bases between. CDR3 DNA: TGCGCCAGCAGCCAAGGCAGGTTTCGGGAGCAGTTCTTC. Protein sequence: CASSQGRFREQFF.

This clonotype was seen a handful of times. The chain joins TRBV6-2 or TRBV6-3 to TRBJ1-1; D remains unclear. Germline assignment: CDR1 MNHEY and CDR2 SVGEGT. Trimming removed 6 bases from V and 3 bases from J, with 11 bases in between. The CDR3 covers 13 residues. The CDR3 DNA is TGTGCCAGCAGCGGGTTTTTATACACTGAAGCTTTCTTT. Amino acid sequence: CASSGFLYTEAFF.

This clonotype was seen only a few times. V is TRBV12-5 and J is TRBJ1-5; tentative D call: TRBD1 (5 bases). Trimming left V 7 bases short and J 8 bases short, with 21 bases between. The germline CDR1 and CDR2 sequences are LGHNT and FRNRAP. This CDR3 has 15 residues. The CDR3 region has the DNA TGTGCTAGTGACTCCGGGGGATACTGGGGGGAGCCCCAGCATTTT. It encodes CASDSGGYWGEPQHF.